The 9 T cell receptor beta chains below were found in one sample sequenced in a study of OX40 agonist ivuxolimab in advanced cancers. TCRdb's copy holds only in-frame clones and misses some; the assay was immunoSEQ multiplex PCR. Among about 71,000 clones listed, about 81% were seen once. The specimen was CD4+ or CD8+ T cells sorted from blood, collected in a trial of the OX40 agonist ivuxolimab. Receptor source: an adult with an advanced solid tumor such as melanoma, head and neck, liver or kidney cancer.

The chain is built from TRBV5-8 and TRBJ1-5; D is possibly TRBD1 (6 bases). The germline CDR1 and CDR2 sequences are SGHTS and YDEGEE. The CDR3 consists of 13 residues. V gave up 7 bases and J gave up 4 bases, with 12 bases separating them. This chain's CDR3 is CASAGTGNQPQHF. CDR3 DNA sequence: TGTGCCAGCGCCGGCACAGGGAATCAGCCCCAGCATTTT.

This clone came up a few times. V gene TRBV18 combines with J gene TRBJ2-1; a possible D gene is TRBD2 (6 bases). Germline CDR1 KGHSH, CDR2 LQKENI. V lost 1 base, J lost 8 bases, and 12 bases lay in between. This CDR3 has 14 amino acids. The DNA of the CDR3 is TGTGCCAGCTCACCACGTAATACGGGGGATGAGCAGTTCTTC. This sequence encodes CASSPRNTGDEQFF.

This chain links TRBV5-6 with TRBJ2-1; 9 nucleotides match TRBD2. The CDR3 has 15 residues. Per the germline V gene, CDR1 is SGHDT and CDR2 is YYEEEE. V dropped 0 bases and J dropped 9; count of bases not matched to a gene: 7. Written as DNA, the CDR3 is TGTGCCAGCAGCTTGGGCGGGACTAGCATCTTTGAGCAGTTCTTC. Its translation is CASSLGGTSIFEQFF.

The V gene is TRBV13, the J gene TRBJ1-1; D is uncertain. V lost 4 bases to trimming and J lost 2 bases, with 11 bases between them. CDR1 is PRHDT and CDR2 is FYEKMQ in the germline V gene (reference sequence). The CDR3 loop spans 14 amino acids. The CDR3 loop is CASSSVRLNTEAFF. CDR3 in DNA: TGTGCCAGCAGCTCCGTTCGGTTAAACACTGAAGCTTTCTTT.

The rearrangement uses TRBV4-3 and TRBJ1-5; D unclear. CDR3 size: 13 residues. V shed 0 bases and J shed 6 bases, with 6 bases lying between them. Germline V gives CDR1 LGHNA, CDR2 YSLEER. The CDR3 sequence: CASSQDNGQPQHF. Written as DNA, the CDR3 is TGCGCCAGCAGCCAAGATAATGGTCAGCCCCAGCATTTT.

V is TRBV30 and J is TRBJ1-4, with 7 bases matching TRBD1. Germline lookup yields CDR1 GTSNPN and CDR2 SVGIG (reference sequence). The trim removed 4 bases at V and 3 bases at J, leaving 2 bases unmatched. The CDR3 consists of 13 residues. For the CDR3, the DNA is TGTGCCTGGAACAGGGGAGCTAATGAAAAACTGTTTTTT. This codes for CAWNRGANEKLFF. Full variable domain (rest looked up from reference TRBV30 and TRBJ1-4): SQTIHQWPATLVQPVGSPLSLECTVEGTSNPNLYWYRQAAGRGLQLLFYSVGIGQISSEVPQNLSASRPQDRQFILSSKKLLLSDSGFYLCAWNRGANEKLFFGSGTQLSVL.

This clone was observed a handful of times. This sequence joins TRBV7-3 and TRBJ1-1; D may be TRBD1 (5 bases). The CDR3 covers 13 residues. V lost 5 bases to trimming and J lost 2 bases, with 9 bases between them. The germline gives CDR1 SGHTA, CDR2 FQGTGA. The CDR3 sequence: CASSVQGNTEAFF. CDR3 sequence (DNA): TGTGCCAGCAGCGTCCAGGGAAACACTGAAGCTTTCTTT. Full variable domain (missing parts from reference TRBV7-3 and TRBJ1-1): GAGVSQTPSNKVTEKGKYVELRCDPISGHTALYWYRQSLGQGPEFLIYFQGTGAADDSGLPNDRFFAVRPEGSVSTLKIQRTERGDSAVYLCASSVQGNTEAFFGQGTRLTVV.

The chain has TRBV20-1 and TRBJ2-3; no reliable D call. Germline loops: CDR1 DFQATT, CDR2 SNEGSKA (reference sequence). V shed 3 bases and J shed 7 bases, with 8 bases lying between them. CDR3 length: 11 residues. Written as DNA, the CDR3 is TGCAGTGCTAGTCAAGCGAATACGCAGTATTTT. Protein sequence: CSASQANTQYF.

The J gene is TRBJ1-2, the V gene TRBV19; D not resolved. The CDR3 totals 14 residues. V was shortened by 3 bases and J by 8 bases, with 16 bases between the two germline ends. CDR1 is LNHDA, CDR2 SQIVND, per germline (reference sequence). The chain's CDR3 is CASSIAMGVGGYTF. CDR3 sequence (DNA): TGTGCCAGTAGTATCGCCATGGGTGTTGGGGGCTACACCTTC.